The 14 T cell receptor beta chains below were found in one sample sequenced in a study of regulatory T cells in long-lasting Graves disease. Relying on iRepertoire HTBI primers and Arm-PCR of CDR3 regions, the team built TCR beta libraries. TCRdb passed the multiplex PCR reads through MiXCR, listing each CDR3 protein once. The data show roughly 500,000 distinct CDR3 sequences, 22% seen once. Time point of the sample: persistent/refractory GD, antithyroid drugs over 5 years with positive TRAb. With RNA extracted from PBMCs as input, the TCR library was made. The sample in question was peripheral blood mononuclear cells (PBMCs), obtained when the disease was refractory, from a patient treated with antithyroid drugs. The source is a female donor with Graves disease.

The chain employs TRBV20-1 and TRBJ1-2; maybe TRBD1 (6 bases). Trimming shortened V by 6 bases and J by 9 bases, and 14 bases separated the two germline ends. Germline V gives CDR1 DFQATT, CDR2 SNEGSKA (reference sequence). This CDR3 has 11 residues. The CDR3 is CSARGQGRYTF. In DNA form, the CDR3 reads TGCAGTGCCCGAGGGCAGGGGCGCTACACCTTC.

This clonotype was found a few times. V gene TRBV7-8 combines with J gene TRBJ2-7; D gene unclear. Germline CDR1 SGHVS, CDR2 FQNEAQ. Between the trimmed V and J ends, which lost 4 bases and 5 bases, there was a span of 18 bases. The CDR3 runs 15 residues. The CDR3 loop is CASSSLRGRNHEQYF. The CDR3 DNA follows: TGTGCCAGCAGCTCCCTAAGAGGTAGGAACCACGAGCAGTACTTC.

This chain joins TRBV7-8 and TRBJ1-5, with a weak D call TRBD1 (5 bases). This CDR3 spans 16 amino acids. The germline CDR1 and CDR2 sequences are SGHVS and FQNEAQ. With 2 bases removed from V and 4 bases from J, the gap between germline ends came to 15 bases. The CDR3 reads CASSLKRDFWNQPQHF. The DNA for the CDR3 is TGTGCCAGCAGCTTAAAAAGGGACTTCTGGAATCAGCCCCAGCATTTT.

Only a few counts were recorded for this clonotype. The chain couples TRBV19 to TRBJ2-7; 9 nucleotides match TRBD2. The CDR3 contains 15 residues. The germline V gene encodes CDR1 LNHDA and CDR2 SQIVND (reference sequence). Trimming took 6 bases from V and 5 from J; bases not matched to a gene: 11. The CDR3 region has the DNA TGTGCCAGTAGCCCCTTTTTTAGCGGGGGCGACGAGCAGTACTTC. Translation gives CASSPFFSGGDEQYF. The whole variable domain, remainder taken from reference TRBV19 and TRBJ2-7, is DGGITQSPKYLFRKEGQNVTLSCEQNLNHDAMYWYRQDPGQGLRLIYYSQIVNDFQKGDIAEGYSVSREKKESFPLTVTSAQKNPTAFYLCASSPFFSGGDEQYFGPGTRLTVT.

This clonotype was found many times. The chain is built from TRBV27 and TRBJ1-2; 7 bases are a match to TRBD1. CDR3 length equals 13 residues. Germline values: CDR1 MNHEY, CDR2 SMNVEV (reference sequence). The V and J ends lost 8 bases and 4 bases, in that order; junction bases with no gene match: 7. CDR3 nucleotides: TGTGCCAGCGGTCCGGACAGGATCTATGGCTACACCTTC. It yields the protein CASGPDRIYGYTF.

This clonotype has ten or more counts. CDR3 region: CSVEKVREVHETQYF. CDR3 DNA sequence: TGCAGCGTTGAAAAAGTGCGGGAGGTGCACGAGACCCAGTACTTC. The chain recombines TRBV29-1 with TRBJ2-5; TRBD2 matches 8 bases. The CDR3 covers 15 residues. The germline CDR1 and CDR2 sequences are SQVTM and ANQGSEA. The J segment lost 5 bases and the V segment lost 2 bases, leaving 10 bases of the junction unmatched.

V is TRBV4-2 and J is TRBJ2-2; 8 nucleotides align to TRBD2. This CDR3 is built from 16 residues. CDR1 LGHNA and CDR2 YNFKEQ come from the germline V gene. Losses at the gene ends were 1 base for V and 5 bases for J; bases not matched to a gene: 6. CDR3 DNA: TGTGCCAGCAGCCAAGCGCTAGCGGGTGGTACCGGGGAGCTGTTTTTT. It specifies CASSQALAGGTGELFF.

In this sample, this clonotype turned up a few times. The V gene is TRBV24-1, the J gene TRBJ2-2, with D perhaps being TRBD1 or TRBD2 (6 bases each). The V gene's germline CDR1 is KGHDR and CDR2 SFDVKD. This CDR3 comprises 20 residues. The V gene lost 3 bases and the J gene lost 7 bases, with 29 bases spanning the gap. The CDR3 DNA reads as TGTGCCACCAGTGATCCCCGGAGGGGGTTGCGGCTACCTGGGTACGGGGAGCTGTTTTTT. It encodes CATSDPRRGLRLPGYGELFF.

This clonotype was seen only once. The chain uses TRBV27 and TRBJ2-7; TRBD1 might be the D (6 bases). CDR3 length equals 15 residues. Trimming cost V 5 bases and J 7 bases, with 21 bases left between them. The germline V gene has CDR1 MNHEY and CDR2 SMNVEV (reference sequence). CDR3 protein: CASSDLRDTRGEQYF. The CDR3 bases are TGTGCCAGCAGTGATTTGAGGGACACCCGAGGAGAGCAGTACTTC.

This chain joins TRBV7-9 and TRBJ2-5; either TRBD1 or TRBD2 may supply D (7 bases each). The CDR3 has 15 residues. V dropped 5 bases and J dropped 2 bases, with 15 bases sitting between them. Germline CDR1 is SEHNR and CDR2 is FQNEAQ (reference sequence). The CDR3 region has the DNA TGTGCCAGCAGCAGCGGGGACAGAGTTCAAGAGACCCAGTACTTC. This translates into CASSSGDRVQETQYF.

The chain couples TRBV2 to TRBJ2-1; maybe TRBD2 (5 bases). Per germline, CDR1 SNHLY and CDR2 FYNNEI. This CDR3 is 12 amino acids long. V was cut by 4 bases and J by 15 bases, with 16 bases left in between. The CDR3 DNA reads TGTGCCAGCAGTGCGGCAGGCGGGTCAACGTTCTTC. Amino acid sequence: CASSAAGGSTFF.

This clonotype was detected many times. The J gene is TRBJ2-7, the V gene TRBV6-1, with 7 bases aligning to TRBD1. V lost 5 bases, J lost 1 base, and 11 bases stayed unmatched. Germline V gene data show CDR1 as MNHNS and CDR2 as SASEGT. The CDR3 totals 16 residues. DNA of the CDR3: TGTGCCAGCAGTCGAAACCGGGACAGAAATTCCTACGAGCAGTACTTC. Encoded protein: CASSRNRDRNSYEQYF.

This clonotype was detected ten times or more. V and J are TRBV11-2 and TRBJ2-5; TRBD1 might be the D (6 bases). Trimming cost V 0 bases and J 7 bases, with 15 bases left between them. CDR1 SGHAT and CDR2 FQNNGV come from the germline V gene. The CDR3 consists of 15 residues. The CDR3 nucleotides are TGTGCCAGCAGCTTAGATATTGGGGGCATTGCGACCCAGTACTTC. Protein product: CASSLDIGGIATQYF. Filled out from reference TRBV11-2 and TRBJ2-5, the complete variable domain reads EAGVAQSPRYKIIEKRQSVAFWCNPISGHATLYWYQQILGQGPKLLIQFQNNGVVDDSQLPKDRFSAERLKGVDSTLKIQPAKLEDSAVYLCASSLDIGGIATQYFGPGTRLLVL.

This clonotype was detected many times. In DNA form, the CDR3 reads TGTGCCAGCAGTTACTCGGACACCGGCTTTGGCTACACCTTC. This gives the protein CASSYSDTGFGYTF. The rearrangement uses TRBV6-6 and TRBJ1-2, with D possibly matching TRBD1 (5 bases). Germline V gene data show CDR1 as MNHNY and CDR2 as SVGAGI (reference sequence). The V end was cut by 0 bases, the J end by 7 bases, with 12 bases between. CDR3 size: 14 residues.